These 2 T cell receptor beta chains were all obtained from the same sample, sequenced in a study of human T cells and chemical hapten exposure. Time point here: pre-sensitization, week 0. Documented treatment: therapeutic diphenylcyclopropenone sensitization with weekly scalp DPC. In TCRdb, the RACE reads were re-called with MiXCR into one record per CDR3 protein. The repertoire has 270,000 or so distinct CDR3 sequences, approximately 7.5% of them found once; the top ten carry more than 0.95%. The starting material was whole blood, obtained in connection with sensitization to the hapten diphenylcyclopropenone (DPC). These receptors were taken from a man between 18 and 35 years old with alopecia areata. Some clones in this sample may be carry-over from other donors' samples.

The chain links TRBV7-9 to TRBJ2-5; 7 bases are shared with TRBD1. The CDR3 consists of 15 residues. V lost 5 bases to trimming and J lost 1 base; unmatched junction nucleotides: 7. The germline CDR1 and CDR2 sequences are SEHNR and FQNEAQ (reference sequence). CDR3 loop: CASSQGVGFQETQYF. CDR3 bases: TGTGCCAGCAGCCAGGGGGTCGGCTTCCAAGAGACCCAGTACTTC.

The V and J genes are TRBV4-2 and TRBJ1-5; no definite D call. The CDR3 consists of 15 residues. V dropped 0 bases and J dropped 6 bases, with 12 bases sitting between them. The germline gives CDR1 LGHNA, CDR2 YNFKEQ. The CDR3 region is CASSQEPEGFQPQHF. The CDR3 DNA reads TGTGCCAGCAGCCAAGAACCTGAGGGATTTCAGCCCCAGCATTTT.